These 27 T cell receptor beta chains were all obtained from the same sample, sequenced in a study of chronic HIV infection and antiretroviral therapy. TCRdb recomputed calls from the 5' RACE reads with MiXCR, one row per CDR3 protein. The sample has roughly 50,000 distinct CDR3 sequences; about 18% are singletons. The specimen was peripheral blood. The receptors stem from an adult who had HIV and had not received antiretroviral therapy, or was an uninfected healthy control (not recorded which).

The chain combines TRBV29-1 with TRBJ2-1, with 7 bases aligning to TRBD2. In germline, CDR1 is SQVTM, CDR2 ANQGSEA. This CDR3 region has 14 residues. The J segment lost 2 bases and the V segment lost 3 bases, leaving 4 bases of the junction unmatched. CDR3 sequence reads: CSVEGLSAYNEQFF. The DNA of the CDR3 is TGCAGCGTTGAGGGACTATCGGCCTACAATGAGCAGTTCTTC.

In this sample, this clonotype turned up a few times. The chain carries TRBV5-6 and TRBJ2-6, with TRBD1 matching over 11 bases. This CDR3 comprises 19 residues. Germline CDR1 and CDR2: SGHDT and YYEEEE. With 2 bases clipped from V and 4 bases from J, the junction kept 11 bases outside the gene matches. In DNA form, the CDR3 reads TGTGCCAGCAGCTTCCGTTGGACAGGGGGCGCTGGAGGGGCCAACGTCCTGACTTTC. Amino acids: CASSFRWTGGAGGANVLTF.

This clonotype was seen a few times. The J gene is TRBJ2-2, the V gene TRBV2, with D perhaps matching TRBD2 (5 bases). CDR1 and CDR2 (germline): SNHLY, FYNNEI. This CDR3 has 14 residues. V was pared by 7 bases and J by 4 bases, with 13 bases between. CDR3 sequence reads: CASNTDFGTGELFF. DNA of the CDR3: TGTGCCAGCAATACGGACTTCGGCACCGGGGAGCTGTTTTTT.

The V and J genes are TRBV2 and TRBJ1-6, with a possible D match to TRBD1 (5 bases). CDR1 and CDR2 from the germline V gene are SNHLY and FYNNEI. This CDR3 spans 16 amino acids. V dropped 6 bases and J dropped 0 bases, with 12 bases sitting between them. The CDR3 DNA reads TGTGCCAGCAGGGGGGACCTCAGCTCCTATAATTCACCCCTCCACTTT. Translated: CASRGDLSSYNSPLHF.

This clonotype was counted only a few times. The chain uses TRBV3-1 and TRBJ2-7; tentative D call: TRBD2 (6 bases). CDR3 length: 14 amino acids. Trimming cost V 4 bases and J 4 bases, with 14 bases left between them. Germline CDR1 reads LGHDT; CDR2 reads YNNKEL (reference sequence). CDR3 sequence reads: CASSPPGTFYEQYF. Written as DNA, the CDR3 is TGTGCCAGCAGCCCCCCCGGGACTTTTTACGAGCAGTACTTC.

This CDR3 is CSVGEGRELNTEAFF. CDR3 DNA: TGCAGCGTTGGGGAAGGGAGAGAACTGAACACTGAAGCTTTCTTT. The chain carries TRBV29-1 and TRBJ1-1, with D unresolved. Germline lookup yields CDR1 SQVTM and CDR2 ANQGSEA. Trimming left V 4 bases short and J 0 bases short, with 15 bases between. CDR3 length: 15 amino acids.

This chain joins TRBV7-3 and TRBJ1-1; tentatively, D is TRBD1 (5 bases). The V end was cut by 2 bases, the J end by 4 bases, with 8 bases between. The germline CDR1 and CDR2 sequences are SGHTA and FQGTGA. The CDR3 sequence is 13 residues long. CDR3 bases: TGTGCCAGCAGCTTAGAAGGGACCACTGAAGCTTTCTTT. Its protein is CASSLEGTTEAFF.

The chain combines TRBV10-3 with TRBJ1-2; possible D gene TRBD1, 5 bases. The length of the CDR3 is 13 residues. V dropped 7 bases and J dropped 0 bases, with 9 bases sitting between them. Germline V lookup: CDR1 ENHRY, CDR2 SYGVKD. CDR3 nucleotides: TGTGCCATCAATCCAGGGACTAACTATGGCTACACCTTC. This gives the protein CAINPGTNYGYTF.

The genes are TRBV10-2 and TRBJ2-3; D is undetermined. V dropped 0 bases and J dropped 2 bases, with 12 bases sitting between them. The CDR3 is 16 residues long. Per germline, CDR1 WSHSY and CDR2 SAAADI. DNA of the CDR3: TGCGCCAGCAGTGAGTCGGGTTTTGGAGTCACAGATACGCAGTATTTT. Residues: CASSESGFGVTDTQYF.

This clonotype was detected only a few times. The J gene is TRBJ1-2, the V gene TRBV28; unclear D gene. This CDR3 is 15 amino acids long. Trimming took off 6 bases at V and 5 bases at J, with 19 bases between the two ends. Germline CDR1 reads MDHEN; CDR2 reads SYDVKM. CDR3 amino acids: CASSSKLRRSYGYTF. The CDR3 DNA reads TGTGCCAGCAGCTCCAAACTTAGACGGTCTTATGGCTACACCTTC.

The chain uses TRBV18 and TRBJ1-5; D not certain. Germline values: CDR1 KGHSH, CDR2 LQKENI. V lost 6 bases and J 1 base, leaving 7 bases between the germline ends. The CDR3 has 13 amino acids. CDR3 loop: CASSPMSNQPQHF. DNA of the CDR3: TGTGCCAGCTCCCCTATGAGCAATCAGCCCCAGCATTTT.

The gene calls are TRBV4-1 and TRBJ1-1; no firm D call. This CDR3 spans 13 amino acids. The germline V and J ends were trimmed by 4 bases and 6 bases, with 12 bases remaining between them. Germline lookup yields CDR1 MGHRA and CDR2 YSYEKL. The CDR3 coding sequence is TGCGCCAGCAGCCCCATAGGACCCCCTGAAGCTTTCTTT. Its protein product is CASSPIGPPEAFF.

This clonotype was counted at least ten times. The chain is built from TRBV20-1 and TRBJ1-1, with D possibly being TRBD1 (6 bases). V lost 2 bases to trimming and J lost 5 bases, with 12 bases between them. Germline lookup yields CDR1 DFQATT and CDR2 SNEGSKA (reference sequence). This CDR3 has 13 residues. The CDR3: CSARSGAGTEAFF. The CDR3 nucleotides read TGCAGTGCTAGATCGGGGGCGGGAACTGAAGCTTTCTTT.

This sequence joins TRBV28 and TRBJ1-3; TRBD1 aligns across 11 bases. Germline V gene sequence: CDR1 MDHEN, CDR2 SYDVKM. This CDR3 has 14 amino acids. The V segment lost 8 bases and the J segment 1 base; nucleotides outside the gene matches: 1. CDR3 protein: CASRDRGSGNTIYF. The CDR3 DNA sequence: TGTGCCAGCCGGGACAGGGGGTCTGGAAACACCATATATTTT.

This clonotype has a handful of counts. The chain carries TRBV27 and TRBJ2-6; 7 nucleotides match TRBD2. Losses at the gene ends were 4 bases for V and 3 bases for J; bases not matched to a gene: 6. In germline, CDR1 is MNHEY, CDR2 SMNVEV (reference sequence). The CDR3 sequence is 16 residues long. CDR3 protein: CASSWRGSFGANVLTF. In DNA form, the CDR3 reads TGTGCCAGCAGTTGGCGGGGGTCCTTTGGGGCCAACGTCCTGACTTTC.

J is TRBJ2-7 and V is TRBV10-3; D is undetermined. CDR1 and CDR2 from the germline V gene are ENHRY and SYGVKD. Trimming took 6 bases from V and 3 from J, leaving 6 bases between them. The CDR3 loop spans 11 amino acids. The CDR3 loop reads CAISPGYEQYF. In DNA, the CDR3 is TGTGCCATCAGCCCAGGCTACGAGCAGTACTTC.

This clonotype was observed a handful of times. The V and J genes are TRBV7-9 and TRBJ2-1; 8 positions match TRBD1. This CDR3 is built from 17 residues. Trimming removed 1 base from V and 3 bases from J; junction bases left unmatched: 8. Germline V gene sequence: CDR1 SEHNR, CDR2 FQNEAQ (reference sequence). As DNA, the CDR3 is TGTGCCAGCAGCTTAGGGGGTTCTACAGGGGGCTACAATGAGCAGTTCTTC. Translated, it gives CASSLGGSTGGYNEQFF.

There are a few counts of this clonotype. The chain recombines TRBV12-3 or TRBV12-4 with TRBJ2-6; D is undetermined. The CDR3 is 15 amino acids. Trimming took 5 bases from V and 0 from J, leaving 8 bases between them. The CDR3 spells CASSLEVSGANVLTF. CDR3 sequence (DNA): TGTGCCAGCAGTCTCGAGGTCTCTGGGGCCAACGTCCTGACTTTC.

This clonotype was recorded a few times. The V call is TRBV7-2, the J call TRBJ2-3; D is uncertain. The V end lost 5 bases, the J end lost 2 bases, and 5 bases lay between the germline ends. Germline lookup yields CDR1 SGHTA and CDR2 FQGNSA. This CDR3 contains 12 residues. The CDR3 sequence: CASSLYTDTQYF. DNA for the CDR3: TGTGCCAGCAGCCTATACACAGATACGCAGTATTTT. Full variable domain (remainder filled in from reference TRBV7-2 and TRBJ2-3): GAGVSQSPSNKVTEKGKDVELRCDPISGHTALYWYRQSLGQGLEFLIYFQGNSAPDKSGLPSDRFSAERTGGSVSTLTIQRTQQEDSAVYLCASSLYTDTQYFGPGTRLTVL.

This clonotype was seen once. The V call is TRBV6-5, the J call TRBJ1-3; D gene uncertain. Germline V gene lookup returns CDR1 MNHEY and CDR2 SVGAGI. This CDR3 spans 16 amino acids. The germline V and J ends were trimmed by 0 bases and 0 bases, with 9 bases remaining between them. This CDR3 reads CASSYSFKPSGNTIYF. CDR3 DNA: TGTGCCAGCAGTTACTCTTTTAAACCCTCTGGAAACACCATATATTTT.

The gene calls are TRBV6-5 and TRBJ1-1; maybe TRBD1 (5 bases). Germline CDR1 MNHEY, CDR2 SVGAGI. Trimming left V 1 base short and J 5 bases short, with 11 bases between. The CDR3 spans 14 residues. DNA of the CDR3: TGTGCCAGCAGTTACTTTGAGGGGAGGACTGAAGCTTTCTTT. Its protein is CASSYFEGRTEAFF.

The CDR3 sequence is CASSQSTTYEQYF. The CDR3 DNA follows: TGCGCCAGCAGCCAATCCACCACCTACGAGCAGTACTTC. The V call is TRBV4-1, the J call TRBJ2-7; D is ambiguous. The CDR3 runs 13 residues. The germline CDR1 and CDR2 sequences are MGHRA and YSYEKL. V was cut by 2 bases and J by 2 bases, with 7 bases left in between.

The chain recombines TRBV27 with TRBJ1-1, with D maybe TRBD1 (5 bases). Trimming removed 3 bases at V and 4 bases at J, with 15 bases between. Germline lookup yields CDR1 MNHEY and CDR2 SMNVEV (reference sequence). The CDR3 spans 15 residues. The DNA of the CDR3 is TGTGCCAGCAGTTTTAATTCAGGGAGGACCACTGAAGCTTTCTTT. It codes for CASSFNSGRTTEAFF.

The chain is built from TRBV15 and TRBJ2-1, with D unresolved. Germline CDR1 is LNHNV and CDR2 is YYDKDF (reference sequence). V was shortened by 0 bases and J by 0 bases, with 12 bases between the two germline ends. This CDR3 is 17 amino acids long. CDR3 nucleotide sequence: TGTGCCACCAGCAGAGAGCGAGGCGGAAGCTCCTACAATGAGCAGTTCTTC. Translating gives CATSRERGGSSYNEQFF.

The chain links TRBV28 to TRBJ2-3; possibly TRBD1 or TRBD2 for D (5 bases each). Germline V gene data show CDR1 as MDHEN and CDR2 as SYDVKM. The V end was cut by 3 bases, the J end by 5 bases, with 18 bases between. The CDR3 has 16 amino acids. The CDR3 sequence: CASSFGGRSQGDTQYF. DNA for the CDR3: TGTGCCAGCAGTTTTGGGGGACGGAGCCAGGGAGATACGCAGTATTTT.

There are a few counts of this clonotype. The V call is TRBV28, the J call TRBJ2-3; D gene uncertain. The germline gives CDR1 MDHEN, CDR2 SYDVKM. The CDR3 is 12 residues long. V was pared by 5 bases and J by 6 bases, with 9 bases between. In DNA form, the CDR3 reads TGTGCCAGCAGTCCCCTCAAGGATACGCAGTATTTT. It specifies CASSPLKDTQYF.

Only a few counts were recorded for this clonotype. V gene TRBV28 combines with J gene TRBJ1-2; 8 bases fit TRBD1. This CDR3 contains 13 residues. V shed 1 base and J 6 bases; nucleotides not matched to a gene: 1. Germline CDR1 MDHEN, CDR2 SYDVKM. The CDR3 loop reads CASSLLTGDGYTF. The CDR3 bases are TGTGCCAGCAGTTTATTGACAGGGGATGGCTACACCTTC.